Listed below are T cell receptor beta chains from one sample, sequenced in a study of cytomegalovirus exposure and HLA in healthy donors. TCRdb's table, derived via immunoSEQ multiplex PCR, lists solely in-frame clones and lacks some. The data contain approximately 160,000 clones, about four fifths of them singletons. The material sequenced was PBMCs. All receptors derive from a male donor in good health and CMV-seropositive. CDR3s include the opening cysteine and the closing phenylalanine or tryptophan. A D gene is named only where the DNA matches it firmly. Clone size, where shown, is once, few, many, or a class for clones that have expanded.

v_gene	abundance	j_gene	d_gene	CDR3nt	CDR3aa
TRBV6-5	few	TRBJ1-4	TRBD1	TGTGCCAGCAGCGGGACAGATGATGAAAAACTGTTTTTT	CASSGTDDEKLFF
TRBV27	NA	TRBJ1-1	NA	TGTGCCAGCAGTTTATGGCATTTACTAACTGAAGCTTTCTTT	CASSLWHLLTEAFF
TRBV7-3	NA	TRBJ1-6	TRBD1	TGTGCCAGCAGCCAAGACAGGGGAGTCTCACCCCTCCACTTT	CASSQDRGVSPLHF
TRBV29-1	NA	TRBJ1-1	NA	TGCAGCGTTGAAAGGGGGGGAAGGAGCGCTTTCTTT	CSVERGGRSAFF
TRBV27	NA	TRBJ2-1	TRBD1	TGTGCCAGCATGCGGACAGGGGGCCAGAATGAGCAGTTCTTC	CASMRTGGQNEQFF
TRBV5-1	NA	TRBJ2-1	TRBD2	TGCGCCAGCAGCCTTACTCTTAGCGGGGGTTACAATGAGCAGTTCTTC	CASSLTLSGGYNEQFF
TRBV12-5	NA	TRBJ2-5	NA	TGTGCTAGTGGGATATCGGGATCTAAAAAGACCCAGTACTTC	CASGISGSKKTQYF
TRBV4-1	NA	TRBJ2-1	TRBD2	TGCGCCAGCAGCCGGTTGGGCGGGGGGGCGGGGGTGGGGCAGTTCTTC	CASSRLGGGAGVGQFF
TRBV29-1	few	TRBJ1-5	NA	TGCAGCGTTGTGCCCGGGGGAAGCAATCAGCCCCAGCATTTT	CSVVPGGSNQPQHF
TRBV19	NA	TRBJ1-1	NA	TGTGCCAGTAGTATATGGAGGGACACTGAAGCTTTCTTT	CASSIWRDTEAFF
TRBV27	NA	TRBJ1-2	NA	TGTGCCAGCAGCCCACGCCTAGGGGCTAACTATGGCTACACCTTC	CASSPRLGANYGYTF
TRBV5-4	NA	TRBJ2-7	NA	TGTGCCAGCAGCTCGGACACGGCCTGGTACGAGCAGTACTTC	CASSSDTAWYEQYF
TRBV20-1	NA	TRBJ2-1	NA	TGCAGTGCGGAGCGCGATGAGCAGTTCTTC	CSAERDEQFF
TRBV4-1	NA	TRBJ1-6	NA	TGCGCCAGCAGCCATTATAGGGGGGGGGCTAGTTCACCCCTCCACTTT	CASSHYRGGASSPLHF
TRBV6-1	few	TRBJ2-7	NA	TGTGCCAGCAGGGGCTACTCAAATACAGGGTTCGAGCAGTACTTC	CASRGYSNTGFEQYF
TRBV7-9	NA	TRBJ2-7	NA	TGTGCCAGCAGCTCCCGCGTCTCCTCCTACGAGCAGTACTTC	CASSSRVSSYEQYF
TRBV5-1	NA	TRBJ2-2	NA	TGCGCCAGCAGCTCTGGTGGGCAGCAGACCGGGGAGCTGTTTTTT	CASSSGGQQTGELFF
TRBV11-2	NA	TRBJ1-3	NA	TGTGCCAGCAGCTTAGAGGGGGCCCGGGCCATATATTTT	CASSLEGARAIYF
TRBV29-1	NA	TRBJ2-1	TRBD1	TGCAGCGTCCAGGGGGACACTGAAATGGACAATGAGCAGTTCTTC	CSVQGDTEMDNEQFF
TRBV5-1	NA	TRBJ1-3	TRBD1	TGCGCCAGCAGTTCGGACAGGGAGGAAAACACCATATATTTT	CASSSDREENTIYF
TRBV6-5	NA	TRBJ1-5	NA	TGTGCCAGCCGCGGGGGGGATAATAGCAATCAGCCCCAGCATTTT	CASRGGDNSNQPQHF
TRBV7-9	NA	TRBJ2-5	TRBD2	TGTGCCAGCAGCCCCACCCGGGGGGGTGAGACCCAGTACTTC	CASSPTRGGETQYF
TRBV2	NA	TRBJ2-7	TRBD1	TGTGCCAGCAGACTGACCCCGGGACAGGGTTACGAGCAGTACTTC	CASRLTPGQGYEQYF